This TCR beta chain was sequenced in a study of CXCR3-negative and CXCR3-positive naive CD8 T cells. Study-wide results and limits: Higher TRB CDR3 hydrophobicity marked CXCR3-positive naive cells relative to CXCR3-negative naive cells.

The method, 5' RACE with UMI labels, was used to prepare the TRB cDNA libraries. TCRdb derives one entry per CDR3 protein from the 5' RACE reads, leaving out DNA. The table for this sample gives roughly 120,000 distinct CDR3 sequences. A note on this clonotype: What it binds is unknown.

The clonotype was recovered from a human donor in good health. Some clones in this sample may be carry-over from other donors' samples. Sample: naive CXCR3+ CD8+ T cells from blood. Subset specified: CD45RO-CCR7+CD27+CD95- naive CD8+ T cells expressing CXCR3 (TNR3+).

CDR3 residues: CSVPSDRAVDGYTF. This rearrangement joins TRBV29-1 to TRBJ1-2; TCRdb lists TRBD1, though no DNA is available to test this call. The CDR3 covers 14 residues. The germline V gene encodes CDR1 SQVTM and CDR2 ANQGSEA.